This entry lists 21 T cell receptor beta chains sequenced from one sample in a study of control samples from healthy donors and cancer patients. Clones were read by immunoSEQ multiplex PCR, and TCRdb kept only the in-frame ones, dropping some. The sample records some 130,000 clones, approximately 92% being singletons. The specimen was blood. These receptor sequences come from a man aged 18 to 30 in good health.

This chain's CDR3 is CSVGGADRGSTDTQYF. The CDR3, as DNA: TGCAGCGTTGGAGGTGCGGACAGGGGGTCCACAGATACGCAGTATTTT. The chain is built from TRBV29-1 and TRBJ2-3; 10 bases align to TRBD1. The junction had 9 bases not matched to a gene; V was cut back by 4 bases and J by 2 bases. The length of the CDR3 is 16 residues. Per germline, CDR1 SQVTM and CDR2 ANQGSEA.

This clone was detected only once. V and J are TRBV2 and TRBJ2-7; maybe TRBD2 (5 bases). This CDR3 contains 13 residues. Per the germline V gene, CDR1 is SNHLY and CDR2 is FYNNEI. V was trimmed by 6 bases and J by 6 bases, leaving 15 bases between them. The chain's CDR3 is CASSGTRDGEQYF. The CDR3, as DNA: TGTGCCAGCAGCGGTACTAGGGATGGCGAGCAGTACTTC.

V gene TRBV9 combines with J gene TRBJ2-3; unclear D gene. CDR3 length equals 14 residues. The germline gives CDR1 SGDLS, CDR2 YYNGEE. V was shortened by 0 bases and J by 0 bases, with 5 bases between the two germline ends. This CDR3 is CASSVDRSTDTQYF. The CDR3 bases are TGTGCCAGCAGCGTAGATCGCAGCACAGATACGCAGTATTTT.

The chain is built from TRBV7-2 and TRBJ1-2; no clear D. The V gene lost 5 bases and the J gene lost 1 base, with 14 bases spanning the gap. In germline, CDR1 is SGHTA, CDR2 FQGNSA. This CDR3 is 15 amino acids long. CDR3: CASSQTATYNYGYTF. CDR3 bases: TGTGCCAGCAGCCAGACGGCAACCTATAACTATGGCTACACCTTC. The full variable domain, in which reference TRBV7-2 and TRBJ1-2 provide the parts outside the CDR3, is GAGVSQSPSNKVTEKGKDVELRCDPISGHTALYWYRQSLGQGLEFLIYFQGNSAPDKSGLPSDRFSAERTGGSVSTLTIQRTQQEDSAVYLCASSQTATYNYGYTFGSGTRLTVV.

The V gene is TRBV5-1, the J gene TRBJ1-1, with TRBD1 as a possible D gene (5 bases). Per germline, CDR1 SGHRS and CDR2 YFSETQ. With 0 bases removed from V and 5 bases from J, the gap between germline ends came to 11 bases. The CDR3 sequence is 14 residues long. Here the CDR3 reads CASSLGGEGTEAFF. CDR3 nucleotide sequence: TGCGCCAGCAGCTTGGGAGGGGAAGGAACTGAAGCTTTCTTT.

The chain links TRBV27 to TRBJ1-5; the D is unclear. V was trimmed by 2 bases and J by 6 bases, leaving 8 bases between them. CDR3 length equals 13 residues. Germline CDR1 is MNHEY and CDR2 is SMNVEV (reference sequence). CDR3 coding DNA: TGTGCCAGCAGTTTAAGTCCGGGTCAGCCCCAGCATTTT. Translating gives CASSLSPGQPQHF.

The V and J genes are TRBV5-1 and TRBJ2-2; unclear D gene. The CDR3 contains 14 residues. The V gene lost 1 base and the J gene lost 1 base, with 5 bases spanning the gap. Germline CDR1 reads SGHRS; CDR2 reads YFSETQ. This CDR3 is CASSLKGNTGELFF. CDR3 coding DNA: TGCGCCAGCAGCTTGAAGGGGAACACCGGGGAGCTGTTTTTT.

The V gene is TRBV4-2, the J gene TRBJ2-5; the match to TRBD2 covers 12 bases. V shed 0 bases, J shed 4 bases, and the junction held 6 bases outside the gene matches. The CDR3 length is 17 residues. Germline values: CDR1 LGHNA, CDR2 YNFKEQ. This CDR3 reads CASSQEASGGGSETQYF. The CDR3, as DNA: TGTGCCAGCAGCCAAGAGGCTAGCGGGGGGGGATCAGAGACCCAGTACTTC.

V and J are TRBV6-5 and TRBJ1-5; a possible D gene is TRBD1 (6 bases). Trimming took 6 bases from V and 6 from J, leaving 18 bases between them. This CDR3 is 15 amino acids long. CDR1 is MNHEY and CDR2 is SVGAGI in the germline V gene. The CDR3 is CASSPGKGVTQPQHF. CDR3 in DNA: TGTGCCAGCAGCCCCGGAAAGGGGGTTACTCAGCCCCAGCATTTT.

The chain employs TRBV19 and TRBJ1-2, with D unclear. The V gene lost 6 bases and the J gene lost 0 bases, with 23 bases spanning the gap. Looked up from germline, CDR1 is LNHDA and CDR2 is SQIVND (reference sequence). This CDR3 has 18 residues. The CDR3 region is CASRHRTRAGGANYGYTF. CDR3 DNA: TGTGCCAGTAGGCATAGAACCCGGGCAGGAGGAGCTAACTATGGCTACACCTTC.

The rearrangement joins TRBV6-6 to TRBJ1-2; D gene unclear. The CDR3 length is 12 residues. The germline gives CDR1 MNHNY, CDR2 SVGAGI (reference sequence). Trimming removed 2 bases at V and 2 bases at J, with 3 bases between. CDR3 sequence: CASSYDNYGYTF. The CDR3 nucleotides read TGTGCCAGCAGTTACGACAACTATGGCTACACCTTC.

This clone was detected only once. This chain connects TRBV10-1 to TRBJ1-1; D not resolved. The CDR3 consists of 14 residues. Trimming took 3 bases from V and 1 from J, leaving 9 bases between them. The V gene's germline CDR1 is WNHNN and CDR2 SYGVQD (reference sequence). The CDR3 DNA sequence: TGCGCCAGCAGTGAAGACGGGAAGAACACTGAAGCTTTCTTT. Translated, it gives CASSEDGKNTEAFF.

The gene calls are TRBV18 and TRBJ1-1; possible D gene TRBD1, 5 bases. Trimming stripped 0 bases from V and 5 bases from J, with 13 bases between. The V gene's germline CDR1 is KGHSH and CDR2 LQKENI. The CDR3 contains 15 residues. The CDR3 coding sequence is TGTGCCAGCTCACCACCAGCAGGGCGTGGGACTGAAGCTTTCTTT. Its protein is CASSPPAGRGTEAFF.

This clone was observed once. The chain links TRBV7-9 to TRBJ1-2; 8 positions match TRBD1. CDR1 and CDR2 from the germline V gene are SEHNR and FQNEAQ (reference sequence). This CDR3 comprises 14 residues. The trim removed 8 bases at V and 5 bases at J, leaving 10 bases unmatched. CDR3 nucleotides: TGTGCCAGCGAAGGACAGGGCCGTTGGTATGGCTACACCTTC. Protein sequence: CASEGQGRWYGYTF.

The rearrangement links TRBV7-9 to TRBJ1-3; a weak D match, TRBD1 (5 bases). The V gene's germline CDR1 is SEHNR and CDR2 FQNEAQ (reference sequence). This CDR3 is 17 amino acids long. Trimming took 3 bases from V and 0 from J, leaving 15 bases between them. CDR3 coding DNA: TGTGCCAGCAGCTTCCCCGGCGGGGCGAGCTCTGGAAACACCATATATTTT. Translation: CASSFPGGASSGNTIYF.

The chain has TRBV10-3 and TRBJ1-2, with 9 bases that match TRBD1. The CDR3 length is 14 residues. Per germline, CDR1 ENHRY and CDR2 SYGVKD. With V trimmed by 4 bases and J by 4 bases, 4 bases remained unmatched. For the CDR3, the DNA is TGTGCCATCAGTGCGACAGGGGGTTCCTATGGCTACACCTTC. It translates to CAISATGGSYGYTF.

Remarks on this clone: This specimen includes other DNA sequences encoding the same CDR3. The chain joins TRBV5-1 to TRBJ1-4; TRBD1 aligns across 10 bases. Germline V gene data show CDR1 as SGHRS and CDR2 as YFSETQ. CDR3 length: 14 residues. V lost 4 bases and J lost 6; bases outside the gene matches: 3. The DNA for the CDR3 is TGCGCCAGCAGCCCCGGGACAGGGGATGAAAAACTGTTTTTT. It yields the protein CASSPGTGDEKLFF.

In its sample, this clone was seen once. CDR3 residues: CASSEDSGGNQPQHF. The CDR3 DNA reads TGTGCCAGCAGCGAGGACAGTGGCGGCAATCAGCCCCAGCATTTT. The chain couples TRBV6-4 to TRBJ1-5; maybe TRBD1 (6 bases). Trimming removed 6 bases from V and 2 bases from J, with 14 bases in between. The CDR3 consists of 15 residues. Germline CDR1 is MRHNA and CDR2 is SNTAGT.

This sequence joins TRBV6-6 and TRBJ1-5, with TRBD1 matching 7 bases. Germline values: CDR1 MNHNY, CDR2 SVGAGI (reference sequence). The CDR3 sequence is 15 residues long. V lost 0 bases, J lost 6 bases, and 5 bases stayed unmatched. CDR3 DNA: TGTGCCAGCAGTTACTCGGGGGCAGGGGGTCAGCCCCAGCATTTT. This codes for CASSYSGAGGQPQHF.

The CDR3 spells CASSSTRGSDTQYF. The CDR3 DNA is TGTGCCAGCAGCTCAACTCGAGGTTCAGATACGCAGTATTTT. This chain uses TRBV7-6 with TRBJ2-3; D gene ambiguous. The CDR3 extends over 14 amino acids. The V end was cut by 4 bases, the J end by 4 bases, with 12 bases between. Germline CDR1 reads SGHVS; CDR2 reads FNYEAQ.

V usage is TRBV5-1 and J usage is TRBJ2-4; possible D gene TRBD2, 6 bases. V was trimmed by 1 base and J by 8 bases, leaving 16 bases between them. This CDR3 is 15 amino acids long. Germline lookup yields CDR1 SGHRS and CDR2 YFSETQ. The CDR3 DNA is TGCGCCAGCAGCTTGATTGAAGCTGGCGGGGACATTCAGTACTTC. This translates into CASSLIEAGGDIQYF.